Below are 18 T cell receptor beta chains sequenced from a single sample in a study of human T cells and chemical hapten exposure. The study extracted total RNA from unfractionated whole blood. TCRdb recomputed calls from the 5' RACE reads with MiXCR, one row per CDR3 protein. Of roughly 120,000 distinct CDR3 sequences in the sample, around 20% were seen once. The receptors derive from a human donor in good health.

A few counts support this clonotype. The genes are TRBV24-1 and TRBJ2-1, with unresolved D. CDR1 is KGHDR and CDR2 is SFDVKD in the germline V gene. The CDR3 has 13 amino acids. V was pared by 6 bases and J by 4 bases, with 9 bases between. CDR3 in amino acids: CATSHAYYNEQFF. The CDR3 DNA is TGTGCCACCAGTCATGCCTATTACAATGAGCAGTTCTTC.

This chain uses TRBV3-1 with TRBJ1-5; maybe TRBD1 (5 bases). The V gene's germline CDR1 is LGHDT and CDR2 YNNKEL (reference sequence). CDR3 length: 16 amino acids. V dropped 4 bases and J dropped 5 bases, with 18 bases sitting between them. The DNA of the CDR3 is TGTGCCAGCAGCCCCACCCAAGTGGGGGATTATCAGCCCCAGCATTTT. It specifies CASSPTQVGDYQPQHF.

This clonotype was observed many times. CDR3 loop: CASSRLNSNQPQHF. For the CDR3, the DNA is TGTGCCAGCAGTCGGCTAAATAGCAATCAGCCCCAGCATTTT. The V call is TRBV2, the J call TRBJ1-5, with D hard to call. The CDR3 has 14 amino acids. Trimming took off 5 bases at V and 0 bases at J, with 8 bases between the two ends. Germline-derived CDR1 and CDR2 are SNHLY and FYNNEI.

This chain joins TRBV28 and TRBJ2-7; D is uncertain. The CDR3 is 14 amino acids. Trimming left V 6 bases short and J 0 bases short, with 12 bases between. Germline V lookup: CDR1 MDHEN, CDR2 SYDVKM. The CDR3 sequence: CASSGSLNSYEQYF. CDR3 coding DNA: TGTGCCAGCAGCGGATCGCTAAACTCCTACGAGCAGTACTTC.

The chain combines TRBV20-1 with TRBJ2-1; maybe TRBD2 (6 bases). CDR1 is DFQATT, CDR2 SNEGSKA, per germline (reference sequence). V was shortened by 0 bases and J by 4 bases, with 13 bases between the two germline ends. The length of the CDR3 is 15 residues. The CDR3 region has the DNA TGCAGTGCTAGAGATCGGGCAGGGACTTACAATGAGCAGTTCTTC. Its protein is CSARDRAGTYNEQFF.

This clonotype was picked up a small number of times. The gene calls are TRBV6-1 and TRBJ1-1; tentative D call: TRBD1 (5 bases). The germline V and J ends were trimmed by 4 bases and 0 bases, with 6 bases remaining between them. The CDR3 is 13 amino acids. Germline loops: CDR1 MNHNS, CDR2 SASEGT. CDR3 residues: CASSGTLNTEAFF. CDR3 nucleotide sequence: TGTGCCAGCAGTGGGACATTGAACACTGAAGCTTTCTTT.

This clonotype has only a few counts. The V call is TRBV5-1, the J call TRBJ1-1, with 9 bases that match TRBD1. CDR1 is SGHRS and CDR2 is YFSETQ in the germline V gene. The J segment lost 0 bases and the V segment lost 4 bases, leaving 1 base of the junction unmatched. The CDR3 covers 14 residues. Written as DNA, the CDR3 is TGCGCCAGCAGCCGGGACAGGGTGAACACTGAAGCTTTCTTT. As protein: CASSRDRVNTEAFF. Together with reference TRBV5-1 and TRBJ1-1, the CDR3 gives the full variable domain: KAGVTQTPRYLIKTRGQQVTLSCSPISGHRSVSWYQQTPGQGLQFLFEYFSETQRNKGNFPGRFSGRQFSNSRSEMNVSTLELGDSALYLCASSRDRVNTEAFFGQGTRLTVV.

The chain is built from TRBV5-1 and TRBJ2-1, with TRBD2 matching over 15 bases. This CDR3 region has 17 residues. V trimming: 3 bases; J trimming: 4 bases; junction bases outside the gene matches: 5. Per the germline V gene, CDR1 is SGHRS and CDR2 is YFSETQ. The CDR3 nucleotides read TGCGCCAGCAGCTCAGGACTAGCGGGAGGGAAGTACAATGAGCAGTTCTTC. The encoded protein is CASSSGLAGGKYNEQFF.

This clonotype was seen a few times. This chain joins TRBV6-5 and TRBJ2-3; D is uncertain. The length of the CDR3 is 14 residues. Germline V lookup: CDR1 MNHEY, CDR2 SVGAGI. The V gene lost 2 bases and the J gene lost 7 bases, with 13 bases spanning the gap. CDR3 loop: CASSYGLAAHTQYF. The CDR3 bases are TGTGCCAGCAGTTACGGGCTCGCCGCACATACGCAGTATTTT.

The J gene is TRBJ2-1, the V gene TRBV14, with D uncertain. This CDR3 contains 16 residues. Trimming pared 0 bases from V and 1 base from J, leaving 10 bases between. Germline V gives CDR1 SGHDN, CDR2 FVKESK. CDR3 sequence: CASSQDLGLSYNEQFF. CDR3 sequence (DNA): TGTGCCAGCAGCCAAGATCTTGGGCTGTCCTACAATGAGCAGTTCTTC.

This chain links TRBV9 with TRBJ2-2; D perhaps matches TRBD2 (5 bases). Germline V gene data show CDR1 as SGDLS and CDR2 as YYNGEE. This CDR3 spans 14 amino acids. Trimming pared 0 bases from V and 5 bases from J, leaving 8 bases between. The CDR3 loop is CASSVVGETGELFF. As DNA, the CDR3 is TGTGCCAGCAGCGTAGTCGGGGAAACCGGGGAGCTGTTTTTT.

The table lists this clonotype with a few counts. This chain uses TRBV5-1 with TRBJ2-2; the D gene is possibly TRBD1 (6 bases). Germline CDR1 reads SGHRS; CDR2 reads YFSETQ. Between the trimmed V and J ends, which lost 1 base and 5 bases, there was a span of 9 bases. The CDR3 has 14 amino acids. In DNA form, the CDR3 reads TGCGCCAGCAGCTTGTTGGGACAAACCGGGGAGCTGTTTTTT. Its protein product is CASSLLGQTGELFF.

The chain has TRBV19 and TRBJ2-1; no clear D. Trimming cost V 5 bases and J 3 bases, with 5 bases left between them. Germline V gene data show CDR1 as LNHDA and CDR2 as SQIVND (reference sequence). The CDR3 covers 12 residues. CDR3 nucleotide sequence: TGTGCCAGTAGTGTAAGCTACAATGAGCAGTTCTTC. The encoded protein is CASSVSYNEQFF.

The CDR3 spells CASSLYTGTGSYEQYF. CDR3 DNA sequence: TGTGCCAGCAGCCTCTACACCGGGACTGGGTCCTACGAGCAGTACTTC. The chain employs TRBV14 and TRBJ2-7; TRBD2 is a possible D gene (6 bases). Per the germline V gene, CDR1 is SGHDN and CDR2 is FVKESK. This CDR3 has 16 amino acids. V was shortened by 4 bases and J by 1 base, with 17 bases between the two germline ends.

The table lists this clonotype with a few counts. The chain is built from TRBV7-9 and TRBJ1-5; TRBD1 matches 7 bases. Germline V gene data show CDR1 as SEHNR and CDR2 as FQNEAQ (reference sequence). The junction had 14 bases not matched to a gene; V was cut back by 5 bases and J by 4 bases. This CDR3 is 17 amino acids long. The CDR3 loop is CASSLVAGRDSNQPQHF. CDR3 coding DNA: TGTGCCAGCAGCCTCGTGGCGGGCCGGGACAGTAATCAGCCCCAGCATTTT.

This clonotype was seen only a few times. This chain connects TRBV9 to TRBJ1-1; D might be TRBD1 (5 bases). Trimming shortened V by 2 bases and J by 1 base, and 15 bases separated the two germline ends. The CDR3 length is 16 residues. Germline loops: CDR1 SGDLS, CDR2 YYNGEE. CDR3 in DNA: TGTGCCAGCAGCGTGGGAGAGGGGAGGGGGAACACTGAAGCTTTCTTT. Its protein product is CASSVGEGRGNTEAFF.

This chain joins TRBV29-1 and TRBJ1-2, with no clear D. The CDR3 runs to 15 residues. V lost 0 bases and J 0 bases, leaving 11 bases between the germline ends. From germline, CDR1 is SQVTM and CDR2 ANQGSEA. The CDR3 nucleotides read TGCAGCGTTGAAGATGAGGTTTTAGCTAACTATGGCTACACCTTC. Amino acid sequence: CSVEDEVLANYGYTF.

This clonotype appeared a few times. The V and J genes are TRBV30 and TRBJ1-1; TRBD1 aligns across 9 bases. Germline-derived CDR1 and CDR2 are GTSNPN and SVGIG (reference sequence). The CDR3 is made up of 15 amino acids. The V and J ends lost 3 bases and 0 bases, in that order; junction bases with no gene match: 5. CDR3 DNA sequence: TGTGCCTGGAGCCCAAGACAGGGGGTGAACACTGAAGCTTTCTTT. Translation: CAWSPRQGVNTEAFF. Filled out from reference TRBV30 and TRBJ1-1, the complete variable domain reads SQTIHQWPATLVQPVGSPLSLECTVEGTSNPNLYWYRQAAGRGLQLLFYSVGIGQISSEVPQNLSASRPQDRQFILSSKKLLLSDSGFYLCAWSPRQGVNTEAFFGQGTRLTVV.